The clone carrying this TCR beta chain has just a few counts. Its target is not known. Unique molecular identifiers were incorporated into the prepared TCRbeta library. Each CDR3 protein is one row after TCRdb ran MiXCR on the PCR reads. The data show more than 400,000 distinct CDR3 sequences, more than 9.5% seen once. The sample originates from a study of T-cell reconstitution after alpha-beta-depleted transplantation in children. Findings of the study overall: About two months after transplant, alpha-beta T cells reportedly came from several hundred expanded graft clones. Surviving thymic progenitors and recipient T cells were the source of high TCRbeta diversity at day 60 in some patients. T-cell numbers and diversity one year post-transplant derived largely from freshly generated T cells.

The sequenced sample was PBMCs, mostly from graft donor cells, obtained 180 days after TCRalphabeta/CD19-depleted stem cell transplant. The receptor was isolated from a female patient under 10 years old who had a stem cell transplant for aplastic anemia, so the T cells may come from the graft donor.

CDR3 nucleotides: TGTGCCAGCAGGTTTACTACCGGGACAACCTACGAGCAGTACTTC. It is translated as CASRFTTGTTYEQYF. The genes are TRBV12-3 or TRBV12-4 and TRBJ2-7; a possible D gene is TRBD1 (6 bases). The germline V and J ends were trimmed by 6 bases and 2 bases, with 17 bases remaining between them. There are 15 residues in the CDR3.